The subject of this entry is one TCR beta chain. This entry is derived from a study of CD8 T cells in Susac syndrome. The multiple sclerosis controls were treatment-naive patients, and their relapsing-remitting disease was stable or active. TEMRA cells were FACS-enriched, while CD8+ and CD4+ T cells were negatively isolated. This CDR3 is 14 amino acids long. Trimming removed 1 base at V and 5 bases at J, with 14 bases between. CDR1 and CDR2 (germline): DFQATT, SNEGSKA (reference sequence). Roughly 0.45 to 1 ug RNA was reverse transcribed with random hexamers. Coverage of TCR beta CDR3 amplification by immunoSEQ multiplex PCR extended to 54 Vbeta and 13 Jbeta. TCRdb re-analysed the immunoSEQ multiplex PCR reads in MiXCR, keeping a single row per CDR3 protein. The sample has about 200,000 distinct CDR3 sequences; roughly 96% are singletons.

The source is a human donor with multiple sclerosis. The sequenced sample was CD4+ T cells from PBMCs. The V gene is TRBV20-1, the J gene TRBJ1-1; TRBD1 might be the D (5 bases). The chain's CDR3 is CSARGSGGWTEAFF. DNA of the CDR3: TGCAGTGCTAGAGGCTCGGGGGGGTGGACTGAAGCTTTCTTT.